The 25 T cell receptor beta chains presented below share a single source sample, sequenced in a study of cytomegalovirus exposure and HLA in healthy donors. PCR involved 60 Vbeta and 13 Jbeta primers. Method: immunoSEQ multiplex PCR; TCRdb's copy keeps in-frame clones and lacks some. This table holds about 59,000 clones, about 69% found once. The sequenced sample consisted of PBMCs. The receptors shown here come from a man aged 25-45 years in good health and CMV-seropositive.

The V call is TRBV7-2, the J call TRBJ2-7; 8 nucleotides agree with TRBD2. This CDR3 spans 14 amino acids. The germline CDR1 and CDR2 sequences are SGHTA and FQGNSA. Losses at the gene ends were 0 bases for V and 4 bases for J; bases not matched to a gene: 2. This CDR3 reads CASSLARGGYEQYF. CDR3 nucleotides: TGTGCCAGCAGCTTAGCTCGCGGGGGGTACGAGCAGTACTTC.

The rearrangement uses TRBV7-9 and TRBJ2-3, with 10 bases identical to TRBD2. The trim removed 4 bases at V and 1 base at J, leaving 5 bases unmatched. Germline CDR1 and CDR2: SEHNR and FQNEAQ (reference sequence). This CDR3 spans 16 amino acids. This CDR3 is CASSSLLAGGTDTQYF. Written as DNA, the CDR3 is TGTGCCAGCAGCTCCCTTCTAGCGGGGGGCACAGATACGCAGTATTTT.

J is TRBJ2-4 and V is TRBV2, with a possible D match to TRBD2 (7 bases). Germline V lookup: CDR1 SNHLY, CDR2 FYNNEI. CDR3 length: 14 amino acids. The V end lost 8 bases, the J end lost 9 bases, and 20 bases lay between the germline ends. The CDR3 region has the DNA TGTGCCAGCGAGGAGGGGGGGGGCCGTATCATTCAGTACTTC. Its protein product is CASEEGGGRIIQYF.

The gene calls are TRBV19 and TRBJ1-1, with 10 bases lining up with TRBD1. CDR3 length: 15 amino acids. V lost 2 bases, J lost 1 base, and 1 base stayed unmatched. Per the germline V gene, CDR1 is LNHDA and CDR2 is SQIVND (reference sequence). CDR3 loop: CASSIWTGGNTEAFF. CDR3 nucleotides: TGTGCCAGTAGTATATGGACAGGGGGGAACACTGAAGCTTTCTTT.

This clone has only a few counts. The rearrangement joins TRBV14 to TRBJ1-2, with 10 bases fitting TRBD1. The CDR3 sequence is 15 residues long. J gave up 5 bases and V 4 bases, and 7 bases lay outside the gene matches. CDR1 is SGHDN, CDR2 FVKESK, per germline. The CDR3 region is CASSRIGQGDYGYTF. DNA of the CDR3: TGTGCCAGCAGCCGAATAGGACAGGGGGATTATGGCTACACCTTC. The whole variable domain, filled in from reference TRBV14 and TRBJ1-2, reads EAGVTQFPSHSVIEKGQTVTLRCDPISGHDNLYWYRRVMGKEIKFLLHFVKESKQDESGMPNNRFLAERTGGTYSTLKVQPAELEDSGVYFCASSRIGQGDYGYTFGSGTRLTVV.

The chain is built from TRBV28 and TRBJ2-5; D not certain. The germline gives CDR1 MDHEN, CDR2 SYDVKM. The CDR3 length is 14 residues. Between the trimmed V and J ends, which lost 4 bases and 4 bases, there was a span of 13 bases. The chain's CDR3 is CASSWSGLAETQYF. DNA of the CDR3: TGTGCCAGCAGTTGGAGTGGATTAGCAGAGACCCAGTACTTC.

The genes are TRBV27 and TRBJ1-6; 8 bases line up with TRBD1. J gave up 6 bases and V 3 bases, and 1 base lay outside the gene matches. CDR3 size: 14 residues. The germline gives CDR1 MNHEY, CDR2 SMNVEV (reference sequence). In DNA form, the CDR3 reads TGTGCCAGCAGTTTTGGACAGGGTAATTCACCCCTCCACTTT. Its translation is CASSFGQGNSPLHF.

This clone was counted a few times. The chain recombines TRBV19 with TRBJ2-4; 8 nucleotides match TRBD1. The V segment lost 7 bases and the J segment 7 bases; nucleotides outside the gene matches: 15. The CDR3 has 16 residues. Germline CDR1 is LNHDA and CDR2 is SQIVND (reference sequence). CDR3 amino acids: CASTIPLRRGRNIQYF. For the CDR3, the DNA is TGTGCCAGTACCATACCCTTGCGCAGGGGGCGCAACATTCAGTACTTC.

The chain links TRBV6-5 to TRBJ2-7, with a weak D call TRBD2 (5 bases). Germline assignment: CDR1 MNHEY and CDR2 SVGAGI. This CDR3 contains 15 residues. V dropped 3 bases and J dropped 4 bases, with 16 bases sitting between them. The CDR3 is CASSYRRTGEYEQYF. The CDR3 DNA follows: TGTGCCAGCAGTTATCGGAGGACCGGAGAGTACGAGCAGTACTTC.

The DNA of the CDR3 is TGTGCCAGCCGACCCCGGGACAGGCCCTACAATGAGCAGTTCTTC. This gives the protein CASRPRDRPYNEQFF. V and J are TRBV27 and TRBJ2-1; 8 nucleotides align to TRBD1. The CDR3 runs to 15 residues. CDR1 and CDR2 from the germline V gene are MNHEY and SMNVEV (reference sequence). The ends lost 8 bases at V and 2 bases at J; junction bases unmatched: 8.

V gene TRBV5-1 combines with J gene TRBJ2-1, with D unclear. CDR1 and CDR2 (germline): SGHRS, YFSETQ. CDR3 length equals 12 residues. Trimming stripped 3 bases from V and 9 bases from J, with 10 bases between. In nucleotides, the CDR3 is TGCGCCAGCAGCTACGCCTTCGGTGAGCAGTTCTTC. It codes for CASSYAFGEQFF.

The DNA for the CDR3 is TGTGCCAGCAGCCACAGGGTGTTGGCTGGCTACACCTTC. Translating it yields CASSHRVLAGYTF. The chain recombines TRBV14 with TRBJ1-2; tentative D call: TRBD1 (5 bases). Per the germline V gene, CDR1 is SGHDN and CDR2 is FVKESK. CDR3 size: 13 residues. V was clipped by 3 bases and J by 7 bases, with 12 bases between them. The entire variable domain, with the rest obtained from reference TRBV14 and TRBJ1-2, is as follows: EAGVTQFPSHSVIEKGQTVTLRCDPISGHDNLYWYRRVMGKEIKFLLHFVKESKQDESGMPNNRFLAERTGGTYSTLKVQPAELEDSGVYFCASSHRVLAGYTFGSGTRLTVV.

The chain's CDR3 is CASSYSERGGPEAFF. CDR3 DNA sequence: TGTGCCAGCAGTTACTCGGAAAGGGGGGGCCCTGAAGCTTTCTTT. This chain connects TRBV6-5 to TRBJ1-1, with D possibly matching TRBD1 (6 bases). Trimming cost V 0 bases and J 6 bases, with 14 bases left between them. The length of the CDR3 is 15 residues. CDR1 MNHEY and CDR2 SVGAGI come from the germline V gene.

This chain connects TRBV5-4 to TRBJ2-1; 13 bases align to TRBD2. The CDR3 sequence is 14 residues long. V shed 6 bases and J 10 bases; nucleotides not matched to a gene: 7. Germline CDR1 and CDR2: SGHNT and YYREEE (reference sequence). The CDR3 region has the DNA TGTGCCAGCACTACTAGCGGGGGGGCGGGAGAGCAGTTCTTC. Its protein product is CASTTSGGAGEQFF. The whole variable domain, filled in from reference TRBV5-4 and TRBJ2-1, reads ETGVTQSPTHLIKTRGQQVTLRCSSQSGHNTVSWYQQALGQGPQFIFQYYREEENGRGNFPPRFSGLQFPNYSSELNVNALELDDSALYLCASTTSGGAGEQFFGPGTRLTVL.

The V and J genes are TRBV7-9 and TRBJ1-6, with 10 bases fitting TRBD1. This CDR3 has 13 residues. CDR1 SEHNR and CDR2 FQNEAQ come from the germline V gene (reference sequence). V dropped 10 bases and J dropped 8; count of bases not matched to a gene: 5. The CDR3, as DNA: TGTGCCACCTCGGACAGGGGGGATTCACCCCTCCACTTT. Its translation is CATSDRGDSPLHF.

The chain uses TRBV19 and TRBJ2-5; TRBD2 is a possible D gene (6 bases). V was clipped by 3 bases and J by 2 bases, with 16 bases between them. This CDR3 has 16 residues. From germline, CDR1 is LNHDA and CDR2 SQIVND (reference sequence). The CDR3 reads CASSIGGPGEQETQYF. Written as DNA, the CDR3 is TGTGCCAGTAGTATCGGAGGGCCTGGGGAACAAGAGACCCAGTACTTC.

This CDR3 is CASLGPYEETQYF. The CDR3, as DNA: TGTGCCAGCCTAGGCCCCTACGAAGAGACCCAGTACTTC. This chain uses TRBV6-6 with TRBJ2-5; D unresolved. CDR3 size: 13 residues. Trimming cost V 8 bases and J 3 bases, with 13 bases left between them. CDR1 is MNHNY, CDR2 SVGAGI, per germline (reference sequence).

In regard to this clone: In the same sample, other DNA sequences code for this CDR3. The V gene is TRBV18, the J gene TRBJ1-1; possible D gene TRBD1, 5 bases. The ends were cut back, 0 bases at V and 8 bases at J, with 10 bases in the middle. The germline V gene encodes CDR1 KGHSH and CDR2 LQKENI. This CDR3 is 13 amino acids long. The CDR3 sequence is CASSPPEGTEAFF. CDR3 nucleotides: TGTGCCAGCTCACCACCGGAGGGGACCGAAGCTTTCTTT.

This rearrangement joins TRBV15 to TRBJ2-7, with 9 positions matching TRBD1. Unmatched junction bases numbered 5, after V lost 0 bases and J lost 5 bases. The length of the CDR3 is 15 residues. CDR1 is LNHNV, CDR2 YYDKDF, per germline (reference sequence). Here the CDR3 DNA reads TGTGCCACCAGCAGAGATCTCGGACAGGGGAACGAGCAGTACTTC. It is translated as CATSRDLGQGNEQYF.

The chain is built from TRBV30 and TRBJ1-5; D is perhaps TRBD1 (6 bases). The germline V and J ends were trimmed by 4 bases and 1 base, with 17 bases remaining between them. The CDR3 totals 16 residues. The V gene's germline CDR1 is GTSNPN and CDR2 SVGIG (reference sequence). The DNA for the CDR3 is TGTGCCTGGAAATCCACAGGGAGTCTGAGCAATCAGCCCCAGCATTTT. Its protein is CAWKSTGSLSNQPQHF.

The genes are TRBV30 and TRBJ1-6, with D unresolved. The CDR3 contains 15 residues. Germline V gives CDR1 GTSNPN, CDR2 SVGIG (reference sequence). V was pared by 3 bases and J by 3 bases, with 12 bases between. CDR3 residues: CAWSYRGGYNSPLHF. The CDR3 DNA follows: TGTGCCTGGAGCTACCGGGGAGGCTATAATTCACCCCTCCACTTT.

The gene calls are TRBV5-1 and TRBJ1-6, with 8 bases that match TRBD1. The length of the CDR3 is 19 residues. Per germline, CDR1 SGHRS and CDR2 YFSETQ. The J segment lost 5 bases and the V segment lost 4 bases, leaving 17 bases of the junction unmatched. As DNA, the CDR3 is TGCGCCAGCAGCCCATCTTGGGGGACAGGTCCAGGGGATAATTCACCCCTCCACTTT. It codes for CASSPSWGTGPGDNSPLHF. The whole variable domain, filled in from reference TRBV5-1 and TRBJ1-6, reads KAGVTQTPRYLIKTRGQQVTLSCSPISGHRSVSWYQQTPGQGLQFLFEYFSETQRNKGNFPGRFSGRQFSNSRSEMNVSTLELGDSALYLCASSPSWGTGPGDNSPLHFGNGTRLTVT.

This clone was detected only once. The chain is built from TRBV4-2 and TRBJ2-7; tentatively, D is TRBD2 (5 bases). V was trimmed by 5 bases and J by 8 bases, leaving 19 bases between them. The CDR3 has 14 residues. The germline V gene has CDR1 LGHNA and CDR2 YNFKEQ. The CDR3 is CASSEPGLASKQYF. In nucleotides, the CDR3 is TGTGCCAGCAGCGAACCGGGATTGGCAAGCAAGCAGTACTTC.

The V and J genes are TRBV7-2 and TRBJ2-5; 7 nucleotides align to TRBD1. Unmatched junction bases numbered 11, after V lost 2 bases and J lost 2 bases. The V gene's germline CDR1 is SGHTA and CDR2 FQGNSA. CDR3 size: 17 residues. The CDR3 DNA reads as TGTGCCAGCAGCTTACACTACAGGGGCGGGCGGCAAGAGACCCAGTACTTC. It codes for CASSLHYRGGRQETQYF. Filled out from reference TRBV7-2 and TRBJ2-5, the complete variable domain reads GAGVSQSPSNKVTEKGKDVELRCDPISGHTALYWYRQSLGQGLEFLIYFQGNSAPDKSGLPSDRFSAERTGGSVSTLTIQRTQQEDSAVYLCASSLHYRGGRQETQYFGPGTRLLVL.

The chain uses TRBV27 and TRBJ2-7; TRBD2 matches 8 bases. V lost 5 bases, J lost 3 bases, and 6 bases stayed unmatched. The CDR3 contains 14 residues. Germline V CDR1 and CDR2: MNHEY, SMNVEV (reference sequence). The CDR3 loop is CASSLAGTSYEQYF. The CDR3 coding sequence is TGTGCCAGCAGTCTCGCCGGGACTAGCTACGAGCAGTACTTC.